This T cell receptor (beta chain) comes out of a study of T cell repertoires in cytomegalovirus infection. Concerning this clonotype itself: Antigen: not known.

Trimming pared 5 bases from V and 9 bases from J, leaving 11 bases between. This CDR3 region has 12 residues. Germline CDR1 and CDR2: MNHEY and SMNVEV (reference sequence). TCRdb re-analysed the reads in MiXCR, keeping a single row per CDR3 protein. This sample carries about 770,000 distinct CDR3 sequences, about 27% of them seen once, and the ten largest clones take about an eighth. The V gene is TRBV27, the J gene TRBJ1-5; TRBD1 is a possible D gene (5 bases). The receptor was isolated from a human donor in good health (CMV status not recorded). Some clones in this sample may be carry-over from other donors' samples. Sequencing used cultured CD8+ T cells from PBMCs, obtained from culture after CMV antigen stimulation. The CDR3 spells CASSHNRMPQHF. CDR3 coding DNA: TGTGCCAGCAGTCACAACAGGATGCCCCAGCATTTT.